The clone carrying this T cell receptor (beta chain) appeared once. The antigen is not known. Germline lookup yields CDR1 MNHEY and CDR2 SVGAGI. Deletions cut 6 bases from V and 9 bases from J, with 19 bases between. This CDR3 contains 14 residues. This record comes from a study of vaccination effects on CD4 cells after COVID-19. General study results and limits: Clonal contraction was marked in infection- and vaccine-induced clones late after vaccination.

The table came from immunoSEQ multiplex PCR; TCRdb's copy has only in-frame clones and leaves some out. Among tens of thousands of clones listed, approximately 80% were seen once. The authors isolated CD4+ T cells after around nine days of culture. BNT162b2 vaccine or mRNA-1273 vaccine was given to participants in two doses. On both days 3 and 7, half of the culture medium was replaced with IL-2 medium. This clonotype originated in a human donor who received a COVID-19 vaccine. The rearrangement links TRBV6-5 to TRBJ2-3; TRBD1 is a possible D gene (5 bases). Specimen: CD4+ T cells from PBMCs cultured without peptide, collected after COVID-19 vaccination. The DNA of the CDR3 is TGTGCCAGCAGCTCCGATAAGACAGCTTTAACGCAGTATTTT. This sequence encodes CASSSDKTALTQYF.